This passage covers 24 T cell receptor beta chains from one sample sequenced in a study of CXCR3-negative and CXCR3-positive naive CD8 T cells. Researchers prepared the TRB cDNA libraries using 5' RACE with UMI labels. TCRdb reprocessed the 5' RACE reads, with one entry per CDR3 protein and no DNA. This sample's table reports about 43,000 distinct CDR3 sequences. Sequenced material: memory CD8+ T cells from blood. All receptors derive from a human donor in good health. Some clones in this sample may be carry-over from other donors' samples.

The rearrangement links TRBV18 to TRBJ2-1; no DNA is available, so the TRBD1 call from TCRdb remains unchecked. The CDR3 spans 16 residues. Germline V lookup: CDR1 KGHSH, CDR2 LQKENI. This CDR3 reads CASSPSGTGGYNEQFF.

The chain employs TRBV11-2 and TRBJ2-7; as DNA is missing, the TRBD1 call by TCRdb cannot be tested. Germline V gene data show CDR1 as SGHAT and CDR2 as FQNNGV. This CDR3 is built from 13 residues. The CDR3 region is CASSVRDSYEQYF.

This rearrangement joins TRBV5-4 to TRBJ2-7. The CDR3 loop spans 13 amino acids. The germline V gene encodes CDR1 SGHNT and CDR2 YYREEE (reference sequence). The CDR3: CASSLNGHYEQYF.

Considering frequency, this clonotype is medium-sized (0.01 to 0.1%). J is TRBJ2-2 and V is TRBV29-1; TCRdb's D call, TRBD1, is unchecked because there is no DNA. This CDR3 is 13 amino acids long. Looked up from germline, CDR1 is SQVTM and CDR2 is ANQGSEA. This CDR3 reads CSVGQGEAGELFF.

The V and J genes are TRBV20-1 and TRBJ2-5; the D call of TRBD2 rests on TCRdb alone, since no DNA is present to check it. The CDR3 spans 14 residues. Germline lookup yields CDR1 DFQATT and CDR2 SNEGSKA (reference sequence). CDR3 in amino acids: CSARGTSGAETQYF.

This chain uses TRBV20-1 with TRBJ2-2; the TRBD1 assignment by TCRdb is unverifiable without DNA. The CDR3 runs 18 residues. The germline V gene has CDR1 DFQATT and CDR2 SNEGSKA (reference sequence). The CDR3: CSASPLSWGQGVSGELFF.

The V gene is TRBV20-1, the J gene TRBJ1-1; absent DNA, TCRdb's TRBD1 call cannot be checked. CDR1 is DFQATT, CDR2 SNEGSKA, per germline (reference sequence). This CDR3 spans 15 amino acids. The CDR3 sequence is CSARDIRADHTEAFF.

J is TRBJ1-5 and V is TRBV6-2 or TRBV6-3. Germline V lookup: CDR1 MNHEY, CDR2 SVGEGT. CDR3 length: 12 amino acids. CDR3 sequence reads: CASSYEGQPQHF.

The chain recombines TRBV19 with TRBJ2-1. The CDR3 consists of 14 residues. Germline V CDR1 and CDR2: LNHDA, SQIVND (reference sequence). CDR3 in amino acids: CASSWGIRDDEQFF.

This chain connects TRBV4-3 to TRBJ2-1; TCRdb returns TRBD2, unconfirmable since there is no DNA. This CDR3 has 14 amino acids. CDR1 LGHNA and CDR2 YSLEER come from the germline V gene. The CDR3 here is CASSQDSGVSEQFF.

J is TRBJ1-5 and V is TRBV11-2; as DNA is missing, the TRBD1 call by TCRdb cannot be tested. The CDR3 extends over 16 amino acids. Germline V gene lookup returns CDR1 SGHAT and CDR2 FQNNGV. CDR3 loop: CASSAGTGGVGQPQHF.

V is TRBV7-9 and J is TRBJ2-1; the D call of TRBD1 rests on TCRdb alone, since no DNA is present to check it. CDR1 SEHNR and CDR2 FQNEAQ come from the germline V gene (reference sequence). The length of the CDR3 is 15 residues. CDR3 in amino acids: CASSDPGQAYNEQFF.

V usage is TRBV20-1 and J usage is TRBJ2-1. CDR3 length equals 15 residues. In germline, CDR1 is DFQATT, CDR2 SNEGSKA (reference sequence). CDR3 protein: CSARDTDGYYNEQFF.

The genes are TRBV5-5 and TRBJ2-3; the TRBD2 assignment by TCRdb is unverifiable without DNA. This CDR3 region has 17 residues. CDR1 and CDR2 from the germline V gene are SGHKS and YYEKEE (reference sequence). The CDR3 sequence: CASSQTSGSGSTDTQYF.

Here the CDR3 reads CASSLAGRSETQYF. The gene calls are TRBV28 and TRBJ2-5; TCRdb designates TRBD2, a call that cannot be tested without DNA. The CDR3 has 14 residues. Per germline, CDR1 MDHEN and CDR2 SYDVKM.

The chain uses TRBV7-8 and TRBJ2-3; TCRdb lists TRBD1, though no DNA is available to test this call. CDR3 length: 15 residues. CDR1 is SGHVS, CDR2 FQNEAQ, per germline. CDR3: CASSSTGGNADTQYF.

The V gene is TRBV2, the J gene TRBJ2-4; the TCRdb call, TRBD1, lacks DNA for checking. The CDR3 is 14 residues long. Germline V gives CDR1 SNHLY, CDR2 FYNNEI. CDR3 residues: CASSEEDSKNIQCF.

This chain joins TRBV29-1 and TRBJ1-5. This CDR3 is 11 amino acids long. Per the germline V gene, CDR1 is SQVTM and CDR2 is ANQGSEA. This CDR3 reads CSVGHNQPQHF. Variable domain in full (rest from reference TRBV29-1 and TRBJ1-5): SAVISQKPSRDICQRGTSLTIQCQVDSQVTMMFWYRQQPGQSLTLIATANQGSEATYESGFVIDKFPISRPNLTFSTLTVSNMSPEDSSIYLCSVGHNQPQHFGDGTRLSIL.

The chain carries TRBV15 and TRBJ2-7; TCRdb's assignment of TRBD1 cannot be checked, as there is no DNA. The CDR3 spans 14 residues. Germline V gene lookup returns CDR1 LNHNV and CDR2 YYDKDF (reference sequence). The CDR3: CATSARQGADEQYF.

The CDR3 is CASSYSPGQGIYEQYF. The chain joins TRBV6-5 to TRBJ2-7; lacking DNA, the TRBD1 call made by TCRdb goes unchecked. CDR1 and CDR2 from the germline V gene are MNHEY and SVGAGI. There are 16 residues in the CDR3.

V is TRBV6-4 and J is TRBJ2-1; the D call of TRBD2 rests on TCRdb alone, since no DNA is present to check it. The CDR3 covers 15 residues. The germline V gene has CDR1 MRHNA and CDR2 SNTAGT. The CDR3: CASSDSSGGAGERFF.

The chain is built from TRBV12-3 or TRBV12-4 and TRBJ1-4. The CDR3 runs 17 residues. The CDR3 spells CASSYPLVKPAGEKLFF.

The chain couples TRBV20-1 to TRBJ2-7; the TCRdb call, TRBD1, lacks DNA for checking. Per the germline V gene, CDR1 is DFQATT and CDR2 is SNEGSKA (reference sequence). The CDR3 sequence is 13 residues long. This CDR3 reads CSALGQGNYEKYF.

The CDR3 reads CASSPGRIYEQYF. This chain links TRBV12-3 or TRBV12-4 with TRBJ2-7; absent DNA, TCRdb's TRBD1 call cannot be checked. The CDR3 is 13 amino acids.